A single T cell receptor beta chain is shown here with its context. Clones were sequenced by immunoSEQ multiplex PCR, and TCRdb holds only the in-frame ones, with some missing. The sample includes under 300,000 clones, 80% to 90% seen only once; the top ten take 2.2%. This sample is drawn from a study of blood T cell repertoires in COVID-19. Study-wide background: Specimens from acute and convalescent COVID-19 originated in the United States, Italy and Spain. Nucleic acid was either cDNA or gDNA, and it came from T cells, B-cell-depleted T cells, or PBMCs.

Trimming took off 6 bases at V and 5 bases at J, with 7 bases between the two ends. Germline CDR1 and CDR2: MNHEY and SVGAGI. The CDR3 extends over 11 amino acids. The V and J genes are TRBV6-5 and TRBJ1-2, with D unresolved. This sequence originates from a man aged 25 to 45 who had recovered from COVID-19. Sequencing input: peripheral blood. Here the CDR3 DNA reads TGTGCCAGCAGAAGGGAGTATGGCTACACCTTC. This gives the protein CASRREYGYTF.